This TCR beta chain was captured in a study of identical twins. A universal primer site came from template switching; cDNA carried unique molecular identifiers. TCRdb analysed the 5' RACE reads with MiXCR anew, one entry per CDR3 protein. The sample carries 460,000 or so distinct CDR3 sequences, 13% to 15% recorded once. This clonotype was detected a few times. The antigen remains unidentified. Germline values: CDR1 SGHTA, CDR2 FQGNSA. The ends were cut back, 1 base at V and 5 bases at J, with 3 bases in the middle. This CDR3 is built from 12 residues. Whole-study findings and limits: Out-of-frame alpha sequences common to twins exhibited an excess of low generation probability. Zero-insertion results could be subject to partial confounding by invariant MAIT and iNKT cells.

This sample was also put to use in a study of yellow fever vaccine responses in identical twins.

The sequencing input was CD4+ T cells sorted from blood. The sequence came from a woman younger than 35 in good health. This chain uses TRBV7-2 with TRBJ2-1; D is undetermined. The CDR3 loop is CASSLVHNEQFF. CDR3 DNA: TGTGCCAGCAGCTTAGTTCACAATGAGCAGTTCTTC.